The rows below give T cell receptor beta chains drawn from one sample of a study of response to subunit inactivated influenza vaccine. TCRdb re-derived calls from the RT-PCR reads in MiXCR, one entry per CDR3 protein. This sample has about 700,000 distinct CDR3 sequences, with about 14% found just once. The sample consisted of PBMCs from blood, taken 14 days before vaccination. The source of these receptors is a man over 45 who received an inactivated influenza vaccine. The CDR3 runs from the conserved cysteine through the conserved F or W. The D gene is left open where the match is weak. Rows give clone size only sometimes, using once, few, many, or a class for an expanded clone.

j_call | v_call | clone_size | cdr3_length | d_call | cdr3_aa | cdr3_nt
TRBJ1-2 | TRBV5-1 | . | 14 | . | CASSLAATNYGYTF | TGCGCCAGCAGCTTGGCGGCAACTAACTATGGCTACACCTTC
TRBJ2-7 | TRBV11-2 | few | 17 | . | CASSLGPSGTEASRQYF | TGTGCCAGCAGCTTAGGCCCCTCCGGGACGGAAGCCTCGAGGCAGTACTTC
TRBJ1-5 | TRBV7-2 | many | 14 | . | CASSSGKGNQPQHF | TGTGCCAGCAGCTCCGGGAAGGGAAATCAGCCCCAGCATTTT
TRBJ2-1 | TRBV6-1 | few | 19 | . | CASRPAQGRLSYPYNEQFF | TGTGCCAGCAGGCCTGCCCAGGGCAGGTTAAGCTACCCCTACAATGAGCAGTTCTTC
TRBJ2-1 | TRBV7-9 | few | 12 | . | CASSGNPVEQFF | TGTGCCAGCAGTGGTAATCCTGTGGAGCAGTTCTTC
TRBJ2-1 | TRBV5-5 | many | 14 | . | CASSPWYTYNEQFF | TGTGCCAGCAGCCCCTGGTATACCTACAATGAGCAGTTCTTC
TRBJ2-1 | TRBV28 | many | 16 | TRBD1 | CASSVTGSFPRNEQFF | TGTGCCAGCAGTGTGACAGGGTCGTTTCCCCGCAATGAGCAGTTCTTC
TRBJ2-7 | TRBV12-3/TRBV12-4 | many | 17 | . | CASSPLAALSWAYEQYF | TGTGCCAGCAGTCCGCTCGCTGCACTCTCATGGGCCTACGAGCAGTACTTC
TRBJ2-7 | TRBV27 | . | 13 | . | CASSLSSVSSQYF | TGTGCCAGCAGTTTATCGAGCGTCTCCTCGCAGTACTTC
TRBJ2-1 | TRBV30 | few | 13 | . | CAWSVLRFNEQFF | TGTGCCTGGAGTGTACTAAGATTCAATGAGCAGTTCTTC
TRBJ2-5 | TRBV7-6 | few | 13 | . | CASSLISQETQYF | TGTGCCAGCAGCTTAATATCCCAAGAGACCCAGTACTTC
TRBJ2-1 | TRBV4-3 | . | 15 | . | CASSQDHSSYNEQFF | TGCGCCAGCAGCCAAGATCACAGCTCCTACAATGAGCAGTTCTTC
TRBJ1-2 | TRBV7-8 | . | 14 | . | CASSLGPQDYGYTF | TGTGCCAGCAGCTTAGGTCCACAAGATTATGGCTACACCTTC
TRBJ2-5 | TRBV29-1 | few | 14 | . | CSATGWLEVETQYF | TGCAGCGCTACTGGGTGGCTAGAGGTAGAGACCCAGTACTTC
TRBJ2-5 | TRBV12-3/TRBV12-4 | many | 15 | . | CASSLFGGLQETQYF | TGTGCCAGCAGTTTATTCGGGGGACTCCAAGAGACCCAGTACTTC
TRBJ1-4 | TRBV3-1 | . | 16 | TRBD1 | CASSQASGGLGEKLFF | TGTGCCAGCAGCCAAGCGTCAGGGGGCCTTGGTGAAAAACTGTTTTTT
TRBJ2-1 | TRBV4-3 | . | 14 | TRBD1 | CASSQETGAREQFF | TGCGCCAGCAGCCAAGAAACAGGGGCGCGTGAGCAGTTCTTC
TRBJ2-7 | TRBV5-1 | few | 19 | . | CASSLSAAGLGLRTSEQYF | TGCGCCAGCAGCTTGTCTGCTGCGGGGCTGGGCCTTAGGACATCCGAGCAGTACTTC
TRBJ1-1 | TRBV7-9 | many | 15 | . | CASSPRAALNTEAFF | TGTGCCAGCAGCCCGAGGGCGGCTTTGAACACTGAAGCTTTCTTT
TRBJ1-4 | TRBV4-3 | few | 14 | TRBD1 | CASSHGTGDEKLFF | TGCGCCAGCAGCCACGGGACAGGGGATGAAAAACTGTTTTTT
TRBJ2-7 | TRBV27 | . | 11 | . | CASNAGAEQYF | TGTGCCAGCAACGCTGGGGCCGAGCAGTACTTC
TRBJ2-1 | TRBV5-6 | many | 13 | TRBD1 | CASSWGQNNEQFF | TGTGCCAGCAGCTGGGGACAGAACAATGAGCAGTTCTTC
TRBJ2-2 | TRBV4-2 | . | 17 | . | CASSHRGGHLNTGELFF | TGTGCCAGCAGCCACAGGGGAGGCCACCTGAACACCGGGGAGCTGTTTTTT
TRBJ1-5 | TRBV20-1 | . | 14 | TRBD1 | CSARVGGPSQPQHF | TGCAGTGCTAGAGTAGGGGGCCCCAGTCAGCCCCAGCATTTT
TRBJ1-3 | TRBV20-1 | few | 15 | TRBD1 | CSARDRRYSGNTIYF | TGCAGTGCTCGGGACAGACGGTACTCTGGAAACACCATATATTTT
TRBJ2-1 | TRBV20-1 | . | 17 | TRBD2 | CSALASGEKSSYNEQFF | TGCAGTGCTTTGGCTAGCGGGGAAAAGAGCTCCTACAATGAGCAGTTCTTC
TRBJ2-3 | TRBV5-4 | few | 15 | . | CASSLDGHFTDTQYF | TGTGCCAGCAGCTTGGATGGGCACTTCACAGATACGCAGTATTTT
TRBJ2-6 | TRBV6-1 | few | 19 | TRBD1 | CASSERGTGGASGANVLTF | TGTGCCAGCAGTGAACGAGGGACAGGGGGCGCATCAGGGGCCAACGTCCTGACTTTC
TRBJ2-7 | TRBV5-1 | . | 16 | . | CASSFRIMVESYEQYF | TGCGCCAGCAGCTTCCGGATCATGGTGGAGTCCTACGAGCAGTACTTC
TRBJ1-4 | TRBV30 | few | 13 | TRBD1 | CAWRADRVGKLFF | TGTGCCTGGAGAGCTGACAGGGTAGGAAAACTGTTTTTT
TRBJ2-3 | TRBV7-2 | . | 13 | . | CASSFMSADTQYF | TGTGCCAGCAGCTTTATGAGCGCAGATACGCAGTATTTT
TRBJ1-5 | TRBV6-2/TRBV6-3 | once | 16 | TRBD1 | CASSAASTGGLQPQHF | TGTGCCAGCAGTGCCGCTTCGACAGGGGGGTTACAGCCCCAGCATTTT
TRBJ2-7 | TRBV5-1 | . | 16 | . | CASSPRVWSKLYEQYF | TGCGCCAGCAGCCCCAGGGTTTGGAGCAAACTATACGAGCAGTACTTC
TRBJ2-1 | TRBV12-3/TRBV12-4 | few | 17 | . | CASSVWAASEVENEQFF | TGTGCCAGCAGCGTTTGGGCAGCTAGCGAGGTTGAGAATGAGCAGTTCTTC
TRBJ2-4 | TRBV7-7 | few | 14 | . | CASSYKLAKNIQYF | TGTGCCAGCAGCTACAAGCTAGCCAAAAACATTCAGTACTTC
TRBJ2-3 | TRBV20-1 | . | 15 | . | CSARESGRPRDTQYF | TGCAGTGCTAGAGAGTCTGGGCGTCCAAGGGATACGCAGTATTTT
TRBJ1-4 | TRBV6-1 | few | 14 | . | CASNRILGDEKLFF | TGTGCCAGCAACAGGATCCTGGGTGATGAAAAACTGTTTTTT
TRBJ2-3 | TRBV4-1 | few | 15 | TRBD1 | CASSPQGQITDTQYF | TGCGCCAGCAGCCCCCAGGGACAGATAACAGATACGCAGTATTTT
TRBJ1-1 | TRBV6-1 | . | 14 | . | CASSRQPGDTEAFF | TGTGCCAGCAGCCGACAACCGGGGGACACTGAAGCTTTCTTT
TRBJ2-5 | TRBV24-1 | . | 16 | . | CATSGAMPGKQETQYF | TGTGCCACCAGCGGGGCCATGCCGGGGAAACAAGAGACCCAGTACTTC
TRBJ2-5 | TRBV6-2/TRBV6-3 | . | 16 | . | CASSRGLSFQEETQYF | TGTGCCAGCAGTAGAGGGTTAAGTTTCCAAGAAGAGACCCAGTACTTC
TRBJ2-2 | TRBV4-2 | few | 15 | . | CASSQDPLNTGELFF | TGTGCCAGCAGCCAAGATCCTCTGAACACCGGGGAGCTGTTTTTT
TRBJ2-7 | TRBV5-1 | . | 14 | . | CASSQEDGGREQYF | TGCGCCAGCAGCCAGGAGGACGGAGGCCGGGAGCAGTACTTC
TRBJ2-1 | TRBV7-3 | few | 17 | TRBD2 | CASSLSHLAGGSNEQFF | TGTGCCAGCAGCTTAAGTCATCTAGCGGGAGGAAGCAATGAGCAGTTCTTC
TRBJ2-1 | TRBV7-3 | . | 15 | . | CASSPRPGRINEQFF | TGTGCCAGCAGCCCTCGTCCGGGACGGATAAATGAGCAGTTCTTC
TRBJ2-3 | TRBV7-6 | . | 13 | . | CASSSGITDTQYF | TGTGCCAGCTCTAGTGGTATTACAGATACGCAGTATTTT
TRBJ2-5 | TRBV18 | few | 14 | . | CASSPVGQGETQYF | TGTGCCAGCTCACCGGTGGGGCAGGGAGAGACCCAGTACTTC
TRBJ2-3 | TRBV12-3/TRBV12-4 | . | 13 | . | CASSLTPPYTQYF | TGTGCCAGCAGTTTGACCCCCCCGTATACGCAGTATTTT
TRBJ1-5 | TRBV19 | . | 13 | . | CASSWQRNQPQHF | TGTGCCAGTAGCTGGCAGCGAAATCAGCCCCAGCATTTT
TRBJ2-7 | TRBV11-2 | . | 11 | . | CASSLEWTRYF | TGTGCCAGCAGCTTAGAATGGACAAGGTACTTC